This entry lists 3 T cell receptor beta chains sequenced from one sample in a study of blood T cell repertoires in COVID-19. Using immunoSEQ multiplex PCR, the repertoire was profiled, and TCRdb retains in-frame clones only, with some absent. The sample yields more than 150,000 clones, about 90% seen once. Sequencing used peripheral blood. Every receptor here comes from a man between 50 and 59 years old with acute or convalescent COVID-19.

V gene TRBV11-2 combines with J gene TRBJ1-3; D perhaps matches TRBD1 (5 bases). CDR3 length equals 14 residues. Per germline, CDR1 SGHAT and CDR2 FQNNGV. V was pared by 0 bases and J by 5 bases, with 8 bases between. CDR3 amino acids: CASSLDAGRNTIYF. CDR3 coding DNA: TGTGCCAGCAGCTTAGACGCAGGGAGAAACACCATATATTTT.

V usage is TRBV6-5 and J usage is TRBJ1-2; D perhaps matches TRBD1 (5 bases). This CDR3 contains 13 residues. The germline V and J ends were trimmed by 6 bases and 7 bases, with 15 bases remaining between them. Germline CDR1 is MNHEY and CDR2 is SVGAGI. The CDR3 DNA reads TGTGCCAGCAGCACACCGCAGGGTCGTGGCTACACCTTC. Translation gives CASSTPQGRGYTF.

The CDR3 sequence: CASSPHTVGLKNIQYF. The CDR3 region has the DNA TGCGCCAGCAGCCCGCACACCGTTGGACTCAAAAACATTCAGTACTTC. The chain uses TRBV4-3 and TRBJ2-4, with D possibly being TRBD2 (5 bases). V was shortened by 4 bases and J by 3 bases, with 16 bases between the two germline ends. The CDR3 has 16 amino acids. Germline V gene data show CDR1 as LGHNA and CDR2 as YSLEER.